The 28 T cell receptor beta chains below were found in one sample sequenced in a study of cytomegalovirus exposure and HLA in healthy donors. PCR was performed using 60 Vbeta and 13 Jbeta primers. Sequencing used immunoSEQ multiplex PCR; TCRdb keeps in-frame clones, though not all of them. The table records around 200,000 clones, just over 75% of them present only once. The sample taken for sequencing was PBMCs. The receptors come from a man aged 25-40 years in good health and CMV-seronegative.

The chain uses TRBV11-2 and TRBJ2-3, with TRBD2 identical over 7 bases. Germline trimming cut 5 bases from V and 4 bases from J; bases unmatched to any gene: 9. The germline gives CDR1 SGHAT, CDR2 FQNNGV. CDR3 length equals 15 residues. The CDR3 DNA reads TGTGCCAGCAGCCTTGGGGGGGGGAATGCAGATACGCAGTATTTT. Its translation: CASSLGGGNADTQYF.

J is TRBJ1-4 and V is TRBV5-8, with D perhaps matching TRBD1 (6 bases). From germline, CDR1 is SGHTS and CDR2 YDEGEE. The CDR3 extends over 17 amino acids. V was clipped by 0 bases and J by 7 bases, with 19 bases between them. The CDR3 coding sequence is TGTGCCAGCAGCTTGGCCCTGTTGTTGGGGGCGGGTGAAAAACTGTTTTTT. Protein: CASSLALLLGAGEKLFF.

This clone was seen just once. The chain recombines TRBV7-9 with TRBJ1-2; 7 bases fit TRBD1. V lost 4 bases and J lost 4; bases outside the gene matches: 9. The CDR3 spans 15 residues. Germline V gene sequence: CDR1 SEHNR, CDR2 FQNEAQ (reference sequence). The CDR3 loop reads CASSSSIRGIYGYTF. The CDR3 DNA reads TGTGCCAGCAGCTCATCTATCAGGGGGATCTATGGCTACACCTTC.

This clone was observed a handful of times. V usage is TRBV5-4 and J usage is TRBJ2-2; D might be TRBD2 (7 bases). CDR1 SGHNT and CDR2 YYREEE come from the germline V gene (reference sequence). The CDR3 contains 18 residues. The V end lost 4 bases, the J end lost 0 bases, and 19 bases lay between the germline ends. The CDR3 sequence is CASSPGGQIRPNTGELFF. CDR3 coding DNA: TGTGCCAGCAGCCCCGGGGGGCAGATACGTCCGAACACCGGGGAGCTGTTTTTT.

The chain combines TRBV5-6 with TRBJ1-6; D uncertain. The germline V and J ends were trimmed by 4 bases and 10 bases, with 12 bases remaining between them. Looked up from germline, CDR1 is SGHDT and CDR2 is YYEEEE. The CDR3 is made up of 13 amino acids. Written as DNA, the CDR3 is TGTGCCAGCAGCCGCGAGGGTTTCTCACCCCTCCACTTT. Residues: CASSREGFSPLHF.

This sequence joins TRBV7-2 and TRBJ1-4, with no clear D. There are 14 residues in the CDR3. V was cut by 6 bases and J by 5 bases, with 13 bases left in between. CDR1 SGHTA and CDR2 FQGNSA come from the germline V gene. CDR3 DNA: TGTGCCAGCAGAAGAGGTTCATGGAATGAAAAACTGTTTTTT. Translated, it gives CASRRGSWNEKLFF.

CDR3 nucleotides: TGTGCCAGCAGCTCGAGAACTGGAGGTGTACCGTTGGATGAGCAGTTCTTC. Its protein is CASSSRTGGVPLDEQFF. V gene TRBV7-9 combines with J gene TRBJ2-1, with D perhaps TRBD2 (5 bases). Germline assignment: CDR1 SEHNR and CDR2 FQNEAQ (reference sequence). Between the trimmed V and J ends, which lost 4 bases and 8 bases, there was a span of 24 bases. The CDR3 totals 17 residues.

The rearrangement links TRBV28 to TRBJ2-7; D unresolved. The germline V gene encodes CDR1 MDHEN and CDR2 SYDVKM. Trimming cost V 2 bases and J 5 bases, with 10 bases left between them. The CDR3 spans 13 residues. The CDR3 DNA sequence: TGTGCCAGCAGTTTAGAGCTAATACACGAGCAGTACTTC. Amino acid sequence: CASSLELIHEQYF.

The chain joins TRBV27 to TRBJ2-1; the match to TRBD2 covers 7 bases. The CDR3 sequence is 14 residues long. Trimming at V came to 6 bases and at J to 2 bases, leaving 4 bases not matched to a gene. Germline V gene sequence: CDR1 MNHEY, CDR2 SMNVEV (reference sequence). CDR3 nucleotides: TGTGCCAGCAGCTCTAGCGGTCCCTACAATGAGCAGTTCTTC. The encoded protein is CASSSSGPYNEQFF.

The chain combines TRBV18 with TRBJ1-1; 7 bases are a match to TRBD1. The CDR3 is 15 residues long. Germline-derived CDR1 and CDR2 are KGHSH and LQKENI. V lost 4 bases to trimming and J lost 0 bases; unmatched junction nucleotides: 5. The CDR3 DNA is TGTGCCAGCTCACAAGAGACAGGGTTGAACACTGAAGCTTTCTTT. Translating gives CASSQETGLNTEAFF.

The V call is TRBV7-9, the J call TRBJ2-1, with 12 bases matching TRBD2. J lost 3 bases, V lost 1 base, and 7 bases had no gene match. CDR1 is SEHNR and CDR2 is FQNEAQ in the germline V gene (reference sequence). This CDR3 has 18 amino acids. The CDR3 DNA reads TGTGCCAGCAGCTTAGGGGGGACTAGCGGGTCAAACTACAATGAGCAGTTCTTC. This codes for CASSLGGTSGSNYNEQFF.

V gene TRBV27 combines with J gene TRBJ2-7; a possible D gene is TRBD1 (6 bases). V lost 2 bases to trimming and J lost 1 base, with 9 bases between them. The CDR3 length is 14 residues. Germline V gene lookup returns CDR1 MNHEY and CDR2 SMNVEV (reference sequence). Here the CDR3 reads CASSLIGGSYEQYF. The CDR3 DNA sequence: TGTGCCAGCAGTTTAATAGGGGGATCCTACGAGCAGTACTTC.

CDR3 DNA sequence: TGCGCTGGGGGGGGTGAGGGCAATCAGCCCCAGCATTTT. Its protein product is CAGGGEGNQPQHF. The rearrangement links TRBV10-1 to TRBJ1-5, with a possible D match to TRBD1 (5 bases). This CDR3 is 13 amino acids long. The germline V gene encodes CDR1 WNHNN and CDR2 SYGVQD (reference sequence).

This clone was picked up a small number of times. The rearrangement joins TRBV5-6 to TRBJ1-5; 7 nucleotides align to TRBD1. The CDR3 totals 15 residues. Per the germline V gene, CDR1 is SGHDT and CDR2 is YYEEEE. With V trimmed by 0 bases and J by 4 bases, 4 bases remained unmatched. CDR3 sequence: CASSLGDRRNQPQHF. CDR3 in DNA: TGTGCCAGCAGCTTGGGGGACAGAAGGAATCAGCCCCAGCATTTT. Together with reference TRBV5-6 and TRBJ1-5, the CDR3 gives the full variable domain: DAGVTQSPTHLIKTRGQQVTLRCSPKSGHDTVSWYQQALGQGPQFIFQYYEEEERQRGNFPDRFSGHQFPNYSSELNVNALLLGDSALYLCASSLGDRRNQPQHFGDGTRLSIL.

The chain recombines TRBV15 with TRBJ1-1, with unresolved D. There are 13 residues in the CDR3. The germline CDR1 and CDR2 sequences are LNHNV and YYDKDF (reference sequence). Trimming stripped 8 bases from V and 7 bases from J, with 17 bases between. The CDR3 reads CATYSGAGIEAFF. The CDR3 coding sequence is TGTGCCACCTACTCAGGAGCGGGGATTGAAGCTTTCTTT.

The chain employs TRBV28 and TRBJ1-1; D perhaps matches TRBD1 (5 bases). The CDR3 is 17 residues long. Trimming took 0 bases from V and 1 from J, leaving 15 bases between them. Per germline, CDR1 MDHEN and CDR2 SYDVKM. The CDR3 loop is CASSLWLGGAPNTEAFF. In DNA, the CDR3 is TGTGCCAGCAGTTTATGGTTGGGAGGGGCCCCGAACACTGAAGCTTTCTTT.

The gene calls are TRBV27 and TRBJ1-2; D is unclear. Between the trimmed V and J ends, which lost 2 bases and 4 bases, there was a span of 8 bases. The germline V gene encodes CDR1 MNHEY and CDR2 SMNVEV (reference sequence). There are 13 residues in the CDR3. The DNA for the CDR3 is TGTGCCAGCAGTTTAAGCCGGTCCTATGGCTACACCTTC. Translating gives CASSLSRSYGYTF.

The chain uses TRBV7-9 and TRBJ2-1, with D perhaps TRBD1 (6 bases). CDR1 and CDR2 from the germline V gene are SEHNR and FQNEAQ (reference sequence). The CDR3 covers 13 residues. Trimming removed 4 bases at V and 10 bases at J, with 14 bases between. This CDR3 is CASSSGQLGEQFF. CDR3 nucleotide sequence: TGTGCCAGCAGCTCCGGACAGTTAGGCGAGCAGTTCTTC.

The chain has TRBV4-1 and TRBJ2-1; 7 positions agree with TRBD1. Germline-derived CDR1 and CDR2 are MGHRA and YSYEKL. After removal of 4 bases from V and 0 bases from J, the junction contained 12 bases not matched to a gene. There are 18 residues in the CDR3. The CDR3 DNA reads TGCGCCAGCAGCCGAGGGGGCTTTGACCTGAGCTCCTACAATGAGCAGTTCTTC. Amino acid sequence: CASSRGGFDLSSYNEQFF.

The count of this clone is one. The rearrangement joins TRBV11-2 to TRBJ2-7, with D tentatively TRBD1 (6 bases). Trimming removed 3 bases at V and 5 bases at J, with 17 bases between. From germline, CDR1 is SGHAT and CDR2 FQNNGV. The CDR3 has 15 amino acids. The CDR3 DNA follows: TGTGCCAGCAGCTTTTCGGACAGAAGACGGGACGAGCAGTACTTC. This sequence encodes CASSFSDRRRDEQYF.

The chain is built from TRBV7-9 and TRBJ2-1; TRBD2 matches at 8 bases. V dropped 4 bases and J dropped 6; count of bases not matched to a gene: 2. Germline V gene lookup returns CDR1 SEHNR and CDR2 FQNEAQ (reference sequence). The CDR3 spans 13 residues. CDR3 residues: CASSSTSANEQFF. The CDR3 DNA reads TGTGCCAGCAGCTCGACTAGCGCCAATGAGCAGTTCTTC.

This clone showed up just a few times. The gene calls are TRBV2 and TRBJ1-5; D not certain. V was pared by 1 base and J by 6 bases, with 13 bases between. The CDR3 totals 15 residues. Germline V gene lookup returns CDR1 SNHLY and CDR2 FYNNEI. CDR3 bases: TGTGCCAGCAGTGAAGAGTTTGGAGGGAGTCAGCCCCAGCATTTT. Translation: CASSEEFGGSQPQHF.

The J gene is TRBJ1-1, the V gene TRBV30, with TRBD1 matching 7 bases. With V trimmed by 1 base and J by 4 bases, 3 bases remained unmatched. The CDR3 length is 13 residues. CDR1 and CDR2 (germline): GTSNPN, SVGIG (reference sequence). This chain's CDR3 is CAWSAGQRTEAFF. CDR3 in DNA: TGTGCCTGGAGTGCGGGACAGCGCACTGAAGCTTTCTTT.

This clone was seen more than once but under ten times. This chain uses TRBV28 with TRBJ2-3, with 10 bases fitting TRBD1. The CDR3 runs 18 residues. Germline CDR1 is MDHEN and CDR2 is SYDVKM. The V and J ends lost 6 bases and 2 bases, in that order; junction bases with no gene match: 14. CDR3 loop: CASRGTGDRDRITDTQYF. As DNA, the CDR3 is TGTGCCAGCAGAGGGACAGGGGACCGAGACCGCATCACAGATACGCAGTATTTT.

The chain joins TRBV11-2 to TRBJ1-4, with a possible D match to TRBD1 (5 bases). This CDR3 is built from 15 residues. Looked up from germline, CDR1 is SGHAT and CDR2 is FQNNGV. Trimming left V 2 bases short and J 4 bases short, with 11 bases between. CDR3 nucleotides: TGTGCCAGCAGCTTATACGGGGGATATAATGAAAAACTGTTTTTT. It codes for CASSLYGGYNEKLFF.

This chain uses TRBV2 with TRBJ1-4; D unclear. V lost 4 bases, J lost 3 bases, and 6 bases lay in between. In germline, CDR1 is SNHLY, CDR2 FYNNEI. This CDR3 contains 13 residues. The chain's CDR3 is CASSVAPNEKLFF. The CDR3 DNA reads TGTGCCAGCAGTGTGGCTCCTAATGAAAAACTGTTTTTT.

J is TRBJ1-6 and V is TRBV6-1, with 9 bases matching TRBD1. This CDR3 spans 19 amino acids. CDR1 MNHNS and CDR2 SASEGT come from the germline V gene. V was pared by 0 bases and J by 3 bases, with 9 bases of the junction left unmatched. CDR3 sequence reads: CASSEALTGTGYYNSPLHF. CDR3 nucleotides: TGTGCCAGCAGTGAAGCGCTCACCGGGACAGGGTACTATAATTCACCCCTCCACTTT.

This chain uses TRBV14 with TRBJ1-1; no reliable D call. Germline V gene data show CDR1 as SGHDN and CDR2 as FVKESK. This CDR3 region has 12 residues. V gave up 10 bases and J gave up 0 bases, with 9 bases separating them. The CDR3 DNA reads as TGTGCCACCAGTCAGATGAACACTGAAGCTTTCTTT. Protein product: CATSQMNTEAFF. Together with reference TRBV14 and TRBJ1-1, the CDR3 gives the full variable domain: EAGVTQFPSHSVIEKGQTVTLRCDPISGHDNLYWYRRVMGKEIKFLLHFVKESKQDESGMPNNRFLAERTGGTYSTLKVQPAELEDSGVYFCATSQMNTEAFFGQGTRLTVV.